The source of this TCR beta chain is a study of cytomegalovirus exposure and HLA in healthy donors. Primers for the PCR totalled 60 Vbeta and 13 Jbeta. The method was immunoSEQ multiplex PCR; TCRdb's version includes in-frame clones alone and lacks a portion of them. Altogether 150,000 to 200,000 clones are present, around 84% being singletons, with the ten largest covering approximately 3%. This clone was counted only a few times. The CDR3 contains 15 residues. Trimming took 5 bases from V and 4 from J; bases not matched to a gene: 3. Germline lookup yields CDR1 SEHNR and CDR2 FQNEAQ (reference sequence).

Sequenced material: PBMCs. This TCR was recovered from a woman between 40 and 55 years old in good health and CMV-seronegative. The J gene is TRBJ2-3, the V gene TRBV7-9; 13 nucleotides line up with TRBD2. The CDR3 spells CASSLGLAGSDTQYF. The CDR3 nucleotides read TGTGCCAGCAGCCTGGGACTAGCGGGGTCAGATACGCAGTATTTT.